The clone carrying this T cell receptor beta chain turned up a few times. Its target is not known. This specimen belongs to a study of T-cell memory formation after mild COVID-19. Findings of the study overall: The study found contracting CD4+ clones mainly in CM and EM and contracting CD8+ clones in EMRA. Clones that shrank (day 15 to 85) were balanced CD4/CD8, whereas later expanders leaned CD4+.

With V trimmed by 4 bases and J by 4 bases, 8 bases remained unmatched. The CDR3 spans 16 residues. CDR1 is MNHEY and CDR2 is SMNVEV in the germline V gene (reference sequence). TCRdb reprocessed the 5' RACE reads with MiXCR, giving one entry per CDR3 protein. The data show approximately 400,000 distinct CDR3 sequences, approximately 25% seen once. The origin of this receptor is an adult woman who had mild COVID-19 (a few samples of this study predate the infection). Cell type and time point are not known. Sequenced sample: PBMCs or a T cell subset sorted from them (not recorded which). V usage is TRBV27 and J usage is TRBJ2-5, with TRBD2 matching 11 bases. The CDR3 coding sequence is TGTGCCAGCAGTTCGAATCTAGCGGGAGGAGCAGAGACCCAGTACTTC. Its translation is CASSSNLAGGAETQYF.